These T cell receptor beta chains were read from a single sample in a study of T cell clonotyping in hematopoietic cell transplantation. The protocol was immunoSEQ multiplex PCR, while the TCRdb copy is restricted to in-frame clones and leaves out a portion. The profile shows around 10,000 clones, roughly 90% of them singletons. Material: peripheral blood mononuclear cells, obtained before stem cell transplant. The receptors stem from a woman between 40 and 50 years old with acute myeloid leukemia. Some clones in this sample may be carry-over from other donors' samples. Both conserved end residues are part of each CDR3. Fields, in order: CDR3 length, D gene, V gene, clone size, J gene, CDR3 protein, CDR3 DNA. A D gene is named only where the DNA matches it firmly. Size is omitted from some rows. Given values are once, few, many or a class for expanded clones.

>15|.|TRBV2|few|TRBJ1-4
CASRAREIVREKLFF
TGTGCCAGCAGGGCCAGGGAGATCGTTCGGGAAAAACTGTTTTTT
>11|.|TRBV2|.|TRBJ2-7
CASSDRYEQYF
TGTGCCAGCAGTGACCGGTACGAGCAGTACTTC
>13|.|TRBV10-3|.|TRBJ2-7
CAISGGASYEQYF
TGTGCCATCAGTGGGGGTGCTTCCTACGAGCAGTACTTC
>17|.|TRBV10-3|.|TRBJ1-2
CAISEVGTRQIAYGYTF
TGTGCCATCAGTGAAGTGGGGACACGCCAGATCGCCTATGGCTACACCTTC
>13|.|TRBV19|.|TRBJ2-7
CASSMARDYEQYF
TGTGCCAGTAGTATGGCCCGGGATTACGAGCAGTACTTC
>13|.|TRBV5-4|.|TRBJ1-2
CASSLRSSRGYTF
TGTGCCAGCAGCTTACGTTCCTCCCGGGGCTACACCTTC
>16|TRBD2|TRBV5-6|.|TRBJ2-2
CASSPWGGSVTGELFF
TGTGCCAGCAGCCCTTGGGGCGGGAGTGTGACCGGGGAGCTGTTTTTT
>13|.|TRBV11-2|.|TRBJ1-1
CASSLESNTEAFF
TGTGCCAGCAGCTTAGAATCGAACACTGAAGCTTTCTTT
>14|.|TRBV6-5|.|TRBJ1-1
CASSSGPPNTEAFF
TGTGCCAGCAGTTCGGGACCGCCGAACACTGAAGCTTTCTTT
>16|TRBD1|TRBV2|.|TRBJ2-7
CASSDAATGDPYEQYF
TGTGCCAGCAGTGACGCCGCGACAGGGGATCCCTACGAGCAGTACTTC
>16|.|TRBV7-2|once|TRBJ2-1
CASSLDAPRGVNEQFF
TGTGCCAGCAGCTTAGACGCCCCTAGAGGAGTCAATGAGCAGTTCTTC
>14|.|TRBV7-2|once|TRBJ2-5
CASSLGGTGVTQYF
TGTGCCAGCAGCTTAGGCGGAACGGGGGTGACCCAGTACTTC
>18|TRBD2|TRBV18|.|TRBJ2-1
CASSPLAGEYPSYNEQFF
TGTGCCAGCTCGCCCCTAGCGGGAGAGTACCCCTCCTACAATGAGCAGTTCTTC
>14|.|TRBV27|.|TRBJ2-2
CASKTQVNTGELFF
TGTGCCAGCAAGACCCAGGTTAACACCGGGGAGCTGTTTTTT
>14|.|TRBV11-2|.|TRBJ2-7
CASRDPGQPYEQYF
TGTGCCAGCAGGGATCCGGGTCAACCCTACGAGCAGTACTTC
>14|TRBD1|TRBV5-1|.|TRBJ1-2
CASSGIPGQGGYTF
TGCGCCAGCAGCGGAATCCCGGGACAGGGGGGCTACACCTTC
>13|.|TRBV13|once|TRBJ1-1
CASSLEADPSAFF
TGTGCCAGCAGCTTAGAGGCGGATCCCTCGGCTTTCTTT
>13|.|TRBV19|.|TRBJ1-1
CASSKRQNTEAFF
TGTGCCAGTAGTAAGAGGCAGAACACTGAAGCTTTCTTT
>12|.|TRBV30|.|TRBJ1-1
CAWSVGTTEAFF
TGTGCCTGGAGTGTAGGGACCACTGAAGCTTTCTTT
>14|TRBD1|TRBV30|.|TRBJ1-5
CAWSARTGFQPQHF
TGTGCCTGGAGTGCTAGGACAGGGTTTCAGCCCCAGCATTTT
>13|.|TRBV27|.|TRBJ2-3
CASSLSITDTQYF
TGTGCCAGCAGTTTATCGATTACAGATACGCAGTATTTT
>11|.|TRBV29-1|.|TRBJ2-7
CSVDRGFEQYF
TGCAGCGTTGACAGGGGATTCGAGCAGTACTTC
>15|.|TRBV7-2|.|TRBJ1-2
CASSLAPSAADGYTF
TGTGCCAGCAGCTTAGCTCCTAGCGCAGCGGATGGCTACACCTTC
>12|.|TRBV7-9|.|TRBJ2-7
CASSGRSYEQYF
TGTGCCAGCAGCGGGAGGTCCTACGAGCAGTACTTC
>15|.|TRBV7-9|.|TRBJ1-1
CASSFRGTGNTEAFF
TGTGCCAGCAGCTTTCGTGGGACTGGGAACACTGAAGCTTTCTTT
>12|.|TRBV2|.|TRBJ1-5
CASSYTGKPQHF
TGTGCCAGCAGTTACACAGGGAAGCCCCAGCATTTT
>15|TRBD2|TRBV4-1|once|TRBJ2-7
CASSQPTSRSYEQYF
TGCGCCAGCAGCCAACCGACTAGCCGATCCTACGAGCAGTACTTC
>16|TRBD1|TRBV5-1|.|TRBJ2-1
CASSQTGTSSYNEQFF
TGCGCCAGCAGCCAGACAGGGACCAGCTCCTACAATGAGCAGTTCTTC
>13|.|TRBV27|.|TRBJ2-7
CASGLRSSYEQYF
TGTGCCAGTGGACTACGGAGCTCCTACGAGCAGTACTTC
>16|TRBD2|TRBV6-4|.|TRBJ2-1
CASSEVAGALYNEQFF
TGTGCCAGCAGTGAAGTAGCGGGAGCTCTGTACAATGAGCAGTTCTTC
>14|TRBD2|TRBV4-3|.|TRBJ2-5
CASSQGGGAQTQYF
TGCGCCAGCAGCCAAGGGGGGGGAGCGCAGACCCAGTACTTC
>15|TRBD1|TRBV11-2|.|TRBJ1-5
CASSTTGPSNQPQHF
TGTGCCAGCAGCACGACAGGGCCTAGCAATCAGCCCCAGCATTTT
>15|.|TRBV5-7|.|TRBJ2-5
CASSSMLTGQETQYF
TGTGCCAGCAGCTCAATGCTCACAGGCCAAGAGACCCAGTACTTC
>17|TRBD2|TRBV10-3|.|TRBJ2-7
CAISESWGLAENYEQYF
TGTGCCATCAGTGAGTCTTGGGGACTAGCGGAAAACTACGAGCAGTACTTC
>15|.|TRBV19|.|TRBJ2-3
CASSSRGGSTDTQYF
TGTGCCAGTAGTTCCCGGGGCGGGAGCACAGATACGCAGTATTTT
>16|TRBD2|TRBV7-9|.|TRBJ2-1
CASSLGRLARDNEQFF
TGTGCCAGCAGCTTAGGGCGACTAGCACGGGACAATGAGCAGTTCTTC
>16|TRBD2|TRBV4-2|.|TRBJ2-1
CASSQDTGGRNNEQFF
TGTGCCAGCAGCCAAGATACTGGCGGGAGAAACAATGAGCAGTTCTTC
>17|TRBD2|TRBV9|.|TRBJ2-1
CASSVGSIAGGYNEQFF
TGTGCCAGCAGCGTAGGATCTATAGCGGGAGGGTACAATGAGCAGTTCTTC
>13|.|TRBV4-3|once|TRBJ1-2
CASSQGRDYGYTF
TGCGCCAGCAGCCAAGGACGGGACTATGGCTACACCTTC
>15|.|TRBV5-1|.|TRBJ2-5
CASSYGSMGQETQYF
TGCGCCAGCAGCTATGGCAGTATGGGTCAGGAGACCCAGTACTTC
>15|.|TRBV27|.|TRBJ2-3
CASSLGGRGTDTQYF
TGTGCCAGCAGTTTAGGTGGCCGCGGCACAGATACGCAGTATTTT
>15|.|TRBV7-8|.|TRBJ1-1
CASSPPGVLNTEAFF
TGTGCCAGCAGCCCGCCCGGGGTCCTGAACACTGAAGCTTTCTTT
>15|TRBD1|TRBV7-6|.|TRBJ1-2
CASSLGARGGDGYTF
TGTGCCAGCAGCTTAGGCGCCAGGGGGGGAGATGGCTACACCTTC
>14|.|TRBV29-1|.|TRBJ2-5
CSVEEGGGEETQYF
TGCAGCGTTGAAGAGGGAGGGGGCGAGGAGACCCAGTACTTC
>12|.|TRBV5-1|.|TRBJ2-1
CASSLDRFEQFF
TGCGCCAGCAGCTTGGATCGGTTTGAGCAGTTCTTC
>15|.|TRBV9|.|TRBJ1-2
CASSVEGGFNYGYTF
TGTGCCAGCAGCGTAGAGGGGGGATTCAACTATGGCTACACCTTC
>15|TRBD2|TRBV4-2|.|TRBJ2-1
CASSPRTSGYNEQFF
TGTGCCAGCAGCCCACGGACTAGCGGGTACAATGAGCAGTTCTTC
>15|.|TRBV4-3|.|TRBJ2-2
CASSQSRVSGGELFF
TGCGCCAGCAGCCAATCGCGGGTCAGTGGCGGGGAGCTGTTTTTT
>15|TRBD1|TRBV18|.|TRBJ2-7
CASSPGDRSSYEQYF
TGTGCCAGCTCACCGGGGGACAGGAGCTCCTACGAGCAGTACTTC
>15|.|TRBV2|.|TRBJ1-3
CASREQGVGGNTIYF
TGTGCCAGCAGAGAACAGGGTGTGGGTGGAAACACCATATATTTT
>16|TRBD2|TRBV13|.|TRBJ2-7
CASSRHGLAGRYEQYF
TGTGCCAGCAGCCGACATGGACTAGCGGGAAGGTACGAGCAGTACTTC
>15|TRBD1|TRBV19|.|TRBJ1-2
CASIPDRGRTMGYTF
TGTGCCAGTATTCCGGACAGGGGGAGGACTATGGGCTACACCTTC
>18|.|TRBV14|.|TRBJ2-7
CASSQGGVASVPPYEQYF
TGTGCCAGCAGCCAAGGTGGAGTAGCAAGTGTGCCGCCCTACGAGCAGTACTTC
>14|TRBD2|TRBV4-1|.|TRBJ2-1
CASMGTSGNNEQFF
TGCGCCAGCATGGGGACTAGCGGAAACAATGAGCAGTTCTTC
>14|.|TRBV19|.|TRBJ1-5
CASSEQGGNQPQHF
TGTGCCAGTAGTGAGCAGGGTGGGAATCAGCCCCAGCATTTT
>16|TRBD2|TRBV5-5|.|TRBJ2-3
CASSTGTSYRADTQYF
TGTGCCAGCAGCACAGGGACTAGTTATAGGGCAGATACGCAGTATTTT
>16|TRBD1|TRBV9|.|TRBJ1-2
CASSPGTGDKNYGYTF
TGTGCCAGCAGCCCGGGGACAGGAGATAAGAACTATGGCTACACCTTC
>13|.|TRBV30|.|TRBJ1-1
CAWAGAANTEAFF
TGTGCCTGGGCTGGGGCAGCAAACACTGAAGCTTTCTTT
>15|.|TRBV9|.|TRBJ1-1
CASSSAGIMNTEAFF
TGTGCCAGCAGCTCCGCAGGGATTATGAACACTGAAGCTTTCTTT